These T cell receptor beta chains were read from a single sample in a study of cytomegalovirus exposure and HLA in healthy donors. Measured with immunoSEQ multiplex PCR; TCRdb has only the in-frame clones, and not every one. The sample lists 99,000 or so clones; about 15% were seen once. Sequences were obtained from PBMCs. The receptors here all came from a female donor in good health and CMV-seronegative. Both conserved end residues are part of each CDR3. The D gene is left open where the match is weak. Size is omitted from some rows. Given values are once, few, many or a class for expanded clones.

v_gene,d_gene,abundance,j_gene,CDR3aa,CDR3nt
TRBV4-3,TRBD2,-,TRBJ2-1,CASSQGLRGGWLGNEQFF,TGCGCCAGCAGCCAAGGGTTGCGGGGGGGCTGGCTGGGTAATGAGCAGTTCTTC
TRBV6-1,-,-,TRBJ1-2,CASSEVRNYGYTF,TGTGCCAGCAGTGAAGTCAGGAACTATGGCTACACCTTC
TRBV29-1,TRBD1,few,TRBJ1-1,CGARGLTEAFF,TGCGGTGCTAGGGGGCTTACTGAAGCTTTCTTT
TRBV7-9,TRBD1,-,TRBJ1-2,CASSLGQNYGYTF,TGTGCCAGCAGCCTGGGACAGAACTATGGCTACACCTTC
TRBV7-3,-,-,TRBJ2-3,CASSLGASTDTQYF,TGTGCCAGCAGCTTAGGGGCTAGCACAGATACGCAGTATTTT
TRBV11-2,TRBD1,few,TRBJ1-6,CASSGPGQGSSPLHF,TGTGCCAGCAGCGGACCGGGACAGGGGTCTTCACCCCTCCACTTT
TRBV4-3,-,few,TRBJ2-2,CASSQDLAAGNTGELFF,TGCGCCAGCAGCCAAGATCTTGCCGCGGGGAACACCGGGGAGCTGTTTTTT
TRBV27,TRBD2,-,TRBJ2-1,CASSLIAGGEDEQFF,TGTGCCAGCAGTTTAATCGCGGGGGGGGAGGATGAGCAGTTCTTC
TRBV30,TRBD2,few,TRBJ2-5,CAWSVGLAEETQYF,TGTGCCTGGAGTGTCGGACTAGCGGAAGAGACCCAGTACTTC
TRBV5-6,TRBD1,-,TRBJ2-5,CASSFKQGVFQETQYF,TGTGCCAGCAGCTTCAAACAGGGGGTTTTCCAAGAGACCCAGTACTTC
TRBV7-9,-,-,TRBJ1-4,CASSLGGGEGGEKLFF,TGTGCCAGCAGCTTAGGGGGAGGAGAGGGAGGCGAAAAACTGTTTTTT
TRBV6-5,TRBD2,-,TRBJ2-2,CASSYPTTSGTGELFF,TGTGCCAGCAGTTACCCAACGACTAGCGGCACCGGGGAGCTGTTTTTT
TRBV7-6,-,-,TRBJ2-5,CASSLGEEGTQYF,TGTGCCAGCAGCTTAGGGGAGGAAGGGACCCAGTACTTC
TRBV5-1,-,-,TRBJ2-7,CASSLSGISSYEQYF,TGCGCCAGCAGCTTGTCCGGGATCTCCTCCTACGAGCAGTACTTC